A selection of T cell receptor beta chains follows, all from one sample in a study of long-term antiretroviral therapy in people with HIV. Using immunoSEQ multiplex PCR, the repertoire was profiled, and TCRdb retains in-frame clones only, with some absent. The table includes about 48,000 clones, roughly four fifths detected once. The sample consisted of unsorted PBMCs, taken 0.8 years after starting antiretroviral therapy. The receptors were sampled from a woman younger than 30 with HIV. Each CDR3 is given with its conserved first and last residue. Each record gives: D gene, J gene, clone size, V gene, CDR3 DNA, CDR3 protein. The D gene is left open where the match is weak. Clone size is given for some rows only: seen once, a few or many times, or a class if the clone is expanded.

>-|TRBJ2-3|-|TRBV5-8
TGTGCCAGCAGCTTGGCCGGCGGGGGCGCAGGGGATACGCAGTATTTT
CASSLAGGGAGDTQYF
>-|TRBJ1-1|few|TRBV6-5
TGTGCCAGCCGGGGGGAAGCAGAAGCTTTCTTT
CASRGEAEAFF
>TRBD1|TRBJ1-1|-|TRBV15
TGTGCCACCAGCAGGGAGGGACAGGGGAACACTGAAGCTTTCTTT
CATSREGQGNTEAFF
>TRBD2|TRBJ2-3|-|TRBV19
TGTGCCAGTAGTCGTCTGGGGCTAGCGGGAGATGCAGATACGCAGTATTTT
CASSRLGLAGDADTQYF
>TRBD2|TRBJ2-3|-|TRBV19
TGTGCCAGTAGGAGCGGGCCGGGACTAGCGGGATTAGATACGCAGTATTTT
CASRSGPGLAGLDTQYF
>-|TRBJ2-1|once|TRBV7-3
TGTGCCAGCAGGCGCTACAATGAGCAGTTCTTC
CASRRYNEQFF
>-|TRBJ2-2|-|TRBV4-1
TGCGCCAGCAGCCCCTACGGTGGGCAGAACACCGGGGAGCTGTTTTTT
CASSPYGGQNTGELFF
>-|TRBJ2-2|-|TRBV27
TGTGCCAGCAGTGCAGCGAACACCGGGGAGCTGTTTTTT
CASSAANTGELFF
>TRBD2|TRBJ2-1|-|TRBV27
TGTGCCAGCAGTTCTCCTAGCGGGAGGCTAATTGAGCAGTTCTTC
CASSSPSGRLIEQFF
>TRBD1|TRBJ2-7|-|TRBV7-9
TGTGCCAGCAGCGGAGGACAGGGGGCCTACGAGCAGTACTTC
CASSGGQGAYEQYF
>-|TRBJ1-1|few|TRBV11-3
TGTGCCAGCAGCTCCCAGGGAGAGGGTGAAGCTTTCTTT
CASSSQGEGEAFF
>-|TRBJ2-7|-|TRBV7-9
TGTGCCAGCAGGTTAATTGACGAGCAGTACTTC
CASRLIDEQYF
>-|TRBJ2-5|-|TRBV4-1
TGCGCCAGCAGCCAAACGACAACAATAACAGCGTACCAAGAGACCCAGTACTTC
CASSQTTTITAYQETQYF
>-|TRBJ2-3|-|TRBV2
TGTGCCAGCAGTCCGCGTGTCGCAGATACGCAGTATTTT
CASSPRVADTQYF
>-|TRBJ2-7|-|TRBV9
TGTGCCAGCAGCGTAGGCAGCGGCCTTTCCTACGAGCAGTACTTC
CASSVGSGLSYEQYF
>-|TRBJ2-7|-|TRBV12-5
TGTGCTAGTGCGAGGGAAGGGGACGAGCAGTACTTC
CASAREGDEQYF
>-|TRBJ1-5|-|TRBV4-3
TGCGCCAGCAGCCAAGAACACGAGCGTCCCCAGCATTTT
CASSQEHERPQHF
>TRBD2|TRBJ2-3|-|TRBV6-5
TGTGCCAGCAGCCTCGGCAGCGGGAGTATAAATACGCAGTATTTT
CASSLGSGSINTQYF
>TRBD1|TRBJ1-2|-|TRBV5-4
TGTGCCAGCAGCTTCCCCGGGACAGGAGCTCGGGGCTACACCTTC
CASSFPGTGARGYTF
>TRBD1|TRBJ2-7|-|TRBV6-5
TGTGCGACAGGGCCCTCCTACGAGCAGTACTTC
CATGPSYEQYF
>-|TRBJ2-2|-|TRBV19
TGTGCCAGTAGTATTGGAGCGGGTGGCACCGGGGAGCTGTTTTTT
CASSIGAGGTGELFF
>-|TRBJ1-5|-|TRBV6-5
TGTGCCAGCAGTTACTCGATCCAGGATAACAATCAGCCCCAGCATTTT
CASSYSIQDNNQPQHF
>TRBD2|TRBJ2-1|-|TRBV4-3
TGCGCCAGCAGCCAAGGACTAGCGGTCCACAATGAGCAGTTCTTC
CASSQGLAVHNEQFF
>TRBD2|TRBJ2-5|-|TRBV28
TGTGCCAGCAGGGGCGATACCTACAAAAGGACTAGCGGACAAGAGACCCAGTACTTC
CASRGDTYKRTSGQETQYF
>-|TRBJ2-1|-|TRBV28
TGTGCCAGCAGTTTTTGGGGGGGGCCACGAGATGAGCAGTTCTTC
CASSFWGGPRDEQFF
>TRBD2|TRBJ2-5|-|TRBV18
TGTGCCAGCTCACCACTTGGGCTAGCGGGAGGCCAACAAGAGACCCAGTACTTC
CASSPLGLAGGQQETQYF
>TRBD1|TRBJ2-1|-|TRBV10-3
TGTGCCATCAGTGAGCCAGGGACAGGAGAAAATGAGCAGTTCTTC
CAISEPGTGENEQFF
>-|TRBJ1-1|-|TRBV27
TGTGCCAGCAGTTTATCGACGGGGGGTACTGAAGCTTTCTTT
CASSLSTGGTEAFF
>TRBD2|TRBJ2-5|-|TRBV28
TGTGCCAGCAGTTTGGCGGGGGGTCAAGAGACCCAGTACTTC
CASSLAGGQETQYF
>-|TRBJ2-4|-|TRBV5-1
TGCGCCAGCAGCTTGGGACCCGGGACTGGAGCGTCCCTCAGAGCCAAAAACATTCAGTACTTC
CASSLGPGTGASLRAKNIQYF
>-|TRBJ1-1|-|TRBV9
TGTGCCAGCAGCCCTCGCGGACGAACTGAAGCTTTCTTT
CASSPRGRTEAFF
>-|TRBJ1-1|-|TRBV4-1
TGCGCCAGCAGCCAAGATGGGAGCCCCTATTTGAACACTGAAGCTTTCTTT
CASSQDGSPYLNTEAFF
>TRBD1|TRBJ2-7|-|TRBV6-1
TGTGCCCTCAGGGGGTCCTACGAGCAGTACTTC
CALRGSYEQYF
>-|TRBJ2-7|few|TRBV27
TGTGCCAGCGGACCTGTAGTAGTGCAGTACTTC
CASGPVVVQYF
>-|TRBJ1-1|-|TRBV11-3
TGTGCCAGCAGCTTAGACAGAAACACTGAAGCTTTCTTT
CASSLDRNTEAFF
>TRBD2|TRBJ2-2|-|TRBV7-8
TGTGCCAGCAGCTTAGTAGCGGGAGGTGGCACCGGGGAGCTGTTTTTT
CASSLVAGGGTGELFF
>TRBD1|TRBJ1-4|-|TRBV4-1
TGCGCCAGCAGCCAAGGGGAGCCAGGGGGCTTTCGGGAAAAACTGTTTTTT
CASSQGEPGGFREKLFF
>-|TRBJ1-5|-|TRBV7-2
TGTGCCAGCAGCCTTCGACGGGAGAATCAGCCCCAGCATTTT
CASSLRRENQPQHF
>-|TRBJ2-4|-|TRBV6-4
TGTGCCAGCAGTGACTCGATAGGGGGGGACATTCAGTACTTC
CASSDSIGGDIQYF